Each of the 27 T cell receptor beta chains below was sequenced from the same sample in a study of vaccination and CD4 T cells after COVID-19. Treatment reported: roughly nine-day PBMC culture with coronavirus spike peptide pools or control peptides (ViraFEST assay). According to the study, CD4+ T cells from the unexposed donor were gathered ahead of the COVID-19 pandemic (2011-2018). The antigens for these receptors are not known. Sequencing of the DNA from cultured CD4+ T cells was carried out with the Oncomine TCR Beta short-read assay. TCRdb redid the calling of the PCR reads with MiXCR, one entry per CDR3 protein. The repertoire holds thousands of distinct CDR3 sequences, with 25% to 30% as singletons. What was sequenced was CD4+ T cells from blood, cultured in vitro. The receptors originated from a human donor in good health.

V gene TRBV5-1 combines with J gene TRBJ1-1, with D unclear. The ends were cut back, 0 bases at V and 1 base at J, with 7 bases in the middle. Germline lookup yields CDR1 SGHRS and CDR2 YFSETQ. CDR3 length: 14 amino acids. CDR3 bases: TGCGCCAGCAGCTTGGGACCGACGAACACTGAAGCTTTCTTT. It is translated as CASSLGPTNTEAFF.

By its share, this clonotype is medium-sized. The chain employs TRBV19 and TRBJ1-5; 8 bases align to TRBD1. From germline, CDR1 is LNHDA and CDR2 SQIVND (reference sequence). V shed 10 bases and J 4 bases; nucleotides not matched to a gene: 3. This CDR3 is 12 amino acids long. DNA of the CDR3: TGTGCCACCCGGACAGGGAATCAGCCCCAGCATTTT. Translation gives CATRTGNQPQHF.

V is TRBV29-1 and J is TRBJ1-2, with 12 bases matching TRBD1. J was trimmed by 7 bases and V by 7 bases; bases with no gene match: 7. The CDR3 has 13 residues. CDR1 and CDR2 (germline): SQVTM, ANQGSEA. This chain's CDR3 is CSDRDRGPSGYTF. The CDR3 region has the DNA TGCAGCGACCGGGACAGGGGGCCTAGTGGCTACACCTTC.

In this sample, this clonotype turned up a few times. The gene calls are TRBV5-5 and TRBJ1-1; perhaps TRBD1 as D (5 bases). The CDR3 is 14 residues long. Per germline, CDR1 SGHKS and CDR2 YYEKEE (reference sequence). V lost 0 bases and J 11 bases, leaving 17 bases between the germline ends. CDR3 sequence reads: CASSLEWMGVGAFF. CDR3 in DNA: TGTGCCAGCAGCTTGGAATGGATGGGGGTCGGGGCTTTCTTT.

CDR3: CSANDREDQPQHF. The CDR3 DNA reads as TGCAGTGCTAACGACAGGGAAGATCAGCCCCAGCATTTT. The rearrangement links TRBV20-1 to TRBJ1-5; TRBD1 aligns across 7 bases. V lost 4 bases, J lost 5 bases, and 5 bases stayed unmatched. The length of the CDR3 is 13 residues. Germline CDR1 DFQATT, CDR2 SNEGSKA (reference sequence).

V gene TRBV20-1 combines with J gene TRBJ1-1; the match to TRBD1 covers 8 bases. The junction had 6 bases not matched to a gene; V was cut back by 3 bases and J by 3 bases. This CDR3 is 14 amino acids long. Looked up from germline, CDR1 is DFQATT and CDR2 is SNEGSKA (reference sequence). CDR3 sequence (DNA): TGCAGTGCTAGCGACACAGGGGGATACACTGAAGCTTTCTTT. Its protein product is CSASDTGGYTEAFF.

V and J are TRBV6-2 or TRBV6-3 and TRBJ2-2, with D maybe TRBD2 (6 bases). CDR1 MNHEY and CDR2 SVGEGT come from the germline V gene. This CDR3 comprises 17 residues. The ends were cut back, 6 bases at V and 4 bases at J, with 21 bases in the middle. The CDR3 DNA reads TGTGCCAGCAGGGTTACGGGGGTAGGACGGGGCACCGGGGAGCTGTTTTTT. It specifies CASRVTGVGRGTGELFF.

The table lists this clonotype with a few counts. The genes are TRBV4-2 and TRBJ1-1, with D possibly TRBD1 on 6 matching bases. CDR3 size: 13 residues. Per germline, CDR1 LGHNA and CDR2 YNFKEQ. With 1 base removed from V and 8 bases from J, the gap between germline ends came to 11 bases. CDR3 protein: CASSQAFGTEAFF. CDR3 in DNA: TGTGCCAGCAGCCAAGCGTTTGGGACAGAAGCTTTCTTT.

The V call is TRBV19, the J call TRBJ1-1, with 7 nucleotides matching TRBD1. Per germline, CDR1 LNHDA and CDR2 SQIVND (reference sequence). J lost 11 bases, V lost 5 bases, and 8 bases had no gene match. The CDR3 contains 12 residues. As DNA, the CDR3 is TGTGCCAGTAGTGAAAGACAGGGTGGTGCTTTCTTT. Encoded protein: CASSERQGGAFF.

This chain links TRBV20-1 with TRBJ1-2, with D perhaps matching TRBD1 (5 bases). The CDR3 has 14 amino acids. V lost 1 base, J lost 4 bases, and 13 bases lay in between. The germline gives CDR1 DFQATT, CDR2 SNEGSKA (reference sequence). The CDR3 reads CSARGDSWGYGYTF. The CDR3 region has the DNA TGCAGTGCTAGAGGCGACAGCTGGGGCTATGGCTACACCTTC.

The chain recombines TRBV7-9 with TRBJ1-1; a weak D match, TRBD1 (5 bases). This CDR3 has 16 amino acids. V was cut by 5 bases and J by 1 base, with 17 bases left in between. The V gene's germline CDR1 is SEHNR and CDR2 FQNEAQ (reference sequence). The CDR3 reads CASSIPEGVWNTEAFF. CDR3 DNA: TGTGCCAGCAGCATCCCCGAAGGGGTCTGGAACACTGAAGCTTTCTTT.

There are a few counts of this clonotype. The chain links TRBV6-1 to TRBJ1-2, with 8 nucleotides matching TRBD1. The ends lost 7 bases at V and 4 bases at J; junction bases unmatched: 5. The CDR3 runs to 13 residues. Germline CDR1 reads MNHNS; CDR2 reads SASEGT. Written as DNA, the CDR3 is TGTGCCAGCAAAACAGGGACAGGCTATGGCTACACCTTC. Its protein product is CASKTGTGYGYTF.

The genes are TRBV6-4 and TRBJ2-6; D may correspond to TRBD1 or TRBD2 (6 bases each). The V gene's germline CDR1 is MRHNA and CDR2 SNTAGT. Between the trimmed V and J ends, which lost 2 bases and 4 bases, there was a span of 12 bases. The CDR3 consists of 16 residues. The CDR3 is CASSDEGGAGANVLTF. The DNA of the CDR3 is TGTGCCAGCAGTGACGAGGGGGGCGCCGGGGCCAACGTCCTGACTTTC.

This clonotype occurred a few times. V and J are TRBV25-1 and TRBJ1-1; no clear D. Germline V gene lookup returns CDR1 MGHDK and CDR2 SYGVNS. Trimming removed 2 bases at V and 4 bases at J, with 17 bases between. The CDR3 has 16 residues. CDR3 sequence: CASSEGSRERSTEAFF. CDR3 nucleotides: TGTGCCAGCAGTGAAGGAAGCCGGGAACGAAGCACTGAAGCTTTCTTT.

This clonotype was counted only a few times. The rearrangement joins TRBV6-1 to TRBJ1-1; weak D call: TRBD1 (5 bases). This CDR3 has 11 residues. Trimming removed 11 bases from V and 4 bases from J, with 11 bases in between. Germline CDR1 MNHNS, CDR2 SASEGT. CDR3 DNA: TGTGCCGACAGCCTTGTCACTGAAGCTTTCTTT. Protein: CADSLVTEAFF.

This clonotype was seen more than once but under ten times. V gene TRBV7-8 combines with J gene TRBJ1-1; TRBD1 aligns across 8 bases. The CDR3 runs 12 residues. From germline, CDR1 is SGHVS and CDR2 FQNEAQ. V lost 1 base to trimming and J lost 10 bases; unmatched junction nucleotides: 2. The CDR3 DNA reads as TGTGCCAGCAGCTTAGTACAGGGGGGAGCTTTCTTT. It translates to CASSLVQGGAFF.

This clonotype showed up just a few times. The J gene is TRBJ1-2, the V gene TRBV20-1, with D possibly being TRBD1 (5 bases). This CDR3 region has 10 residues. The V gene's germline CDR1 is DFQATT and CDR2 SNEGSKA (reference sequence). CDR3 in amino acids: CRGGGDGYTF. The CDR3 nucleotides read TGCAGGGGGGGTGGAGATGGCTACACCTTC.

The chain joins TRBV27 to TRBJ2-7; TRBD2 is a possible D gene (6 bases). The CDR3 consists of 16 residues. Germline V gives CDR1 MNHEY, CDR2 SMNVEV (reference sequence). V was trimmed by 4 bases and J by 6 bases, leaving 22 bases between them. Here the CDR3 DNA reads TGTGCCAGCAGTTATTCCGGGACCCCATACGGGGGCGAGCAGTACTTC. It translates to CASSYSGTPYGGEQYF.

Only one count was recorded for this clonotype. For the CDR3, the DNA is TGCAGTGCTTCACGACAGGGCGATGAGCAGTTCTTC. Translating gives CSASRQGDEQFF. The chain carries TRBV20-1 and TRBJ2-1; 7 nucleotides line up with TRBD1. Germline V gene lookup returns CDR1 DFQATT and CDR2 SNEGSKA (reference sequence). Germline trimming cut 5 bases from V and 8 bases from J; bases unmatched to any gene: 6. CDR3 length equals 12 residues.

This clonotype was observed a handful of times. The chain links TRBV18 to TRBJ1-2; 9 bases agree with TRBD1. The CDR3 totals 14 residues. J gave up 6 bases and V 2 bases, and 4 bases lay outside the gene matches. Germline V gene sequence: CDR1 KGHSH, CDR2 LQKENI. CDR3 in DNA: TGTGCCAGCTCACCAGCCGGGACAGGGAATGGCTACACCTTC. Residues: CASSPAGTGNGYTF.

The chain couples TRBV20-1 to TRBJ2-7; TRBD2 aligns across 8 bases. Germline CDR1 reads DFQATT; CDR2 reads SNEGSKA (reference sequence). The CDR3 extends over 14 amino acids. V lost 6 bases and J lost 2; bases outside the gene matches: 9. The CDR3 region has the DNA TGCAGTGCCGCCGGAACTAGCGGTACCTACGAGCAGTACTTC. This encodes CSAAGTSGTYEQYF.

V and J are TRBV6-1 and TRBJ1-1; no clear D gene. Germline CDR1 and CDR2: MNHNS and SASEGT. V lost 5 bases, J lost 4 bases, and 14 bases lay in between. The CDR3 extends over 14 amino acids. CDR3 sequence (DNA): TGTGCCAGCAGTCCTATTGGCGAGAGCACTGAAGCTTTCTTT. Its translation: CASSPIGESTEAFF.

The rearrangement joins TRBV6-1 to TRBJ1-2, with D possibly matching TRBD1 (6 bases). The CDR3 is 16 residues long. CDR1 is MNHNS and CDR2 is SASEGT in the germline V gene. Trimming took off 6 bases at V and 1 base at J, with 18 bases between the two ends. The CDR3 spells CASSVDSLAFNYGYTF. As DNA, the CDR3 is TGTGCCAGCAGCGTGGACAGCCTTGCTTTTAACTATGGCTACACCTTC.

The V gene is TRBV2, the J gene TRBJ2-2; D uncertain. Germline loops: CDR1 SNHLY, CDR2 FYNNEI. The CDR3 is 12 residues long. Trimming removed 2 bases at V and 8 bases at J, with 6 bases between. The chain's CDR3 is CASSEMLGELFF. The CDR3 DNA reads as TGTGCCAGCAGTGAAATGTTGGGGGAGCTGTTTTTT. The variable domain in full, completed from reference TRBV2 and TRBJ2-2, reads EPEVTQTPSHQVTQMGQEVILRCVPISNHLYFYWYRQILGQKVEFLVSFYNNEISEKSEIFDDQFSVERPDGSNFTLKIRSTKLEDSAMYFCASSEMLGELFFGEGSRLTVL.

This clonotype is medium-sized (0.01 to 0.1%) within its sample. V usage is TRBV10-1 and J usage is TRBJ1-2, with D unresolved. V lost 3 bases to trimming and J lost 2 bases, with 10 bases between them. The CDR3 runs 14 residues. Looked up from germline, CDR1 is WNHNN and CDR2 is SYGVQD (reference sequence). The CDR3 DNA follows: TGCGCCAGCAGTGACGGTACGGCAAACTATGGCTACACCTTC. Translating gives CASSDGTANYGYTF.

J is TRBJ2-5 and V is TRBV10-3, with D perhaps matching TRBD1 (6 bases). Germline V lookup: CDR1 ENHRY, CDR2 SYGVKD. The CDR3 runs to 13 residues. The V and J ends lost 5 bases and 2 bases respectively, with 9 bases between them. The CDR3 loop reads CAISNGQQETQYF. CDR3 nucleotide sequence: TGTGCCATCAGTAACGGACAGCAAGAGACCCAGTACTTC.

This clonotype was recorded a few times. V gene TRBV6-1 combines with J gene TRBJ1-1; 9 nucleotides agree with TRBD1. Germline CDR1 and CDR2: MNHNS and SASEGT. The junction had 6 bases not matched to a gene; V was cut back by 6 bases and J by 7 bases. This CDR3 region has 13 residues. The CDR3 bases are TGTGCCAGCAGGAAGACAGGGGGAAGTGAAGCTTTCTTT. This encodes CASRKTGGSEAFF.